These T cell receptor beta chains were read from a single sample in a study of shared clonotypes between healthy human individuals. This table comes from immunoSEQ multiplex PCR, and its TCRdb copy is limited to in-frame clones, with some not included. The sample gives over a million clones, around four fifths of which show up once; about 1.4% is in the top ten. Sequenced input: memory CD4+ T cells sorted from blood. Source of these receptors: a man aged 18 to 29 in good health. The CDR3 runs from the conserved cysteine through the conserved F or W. Each record gives: CDR3 length, J gene, D gene, clone size, V gene, CDR3 DNA, CDR3 protein. D genes are given only for firm matches. Clone size is not always given. Where it is, it says once, few, many or a class for expanded clones.

12,TRBJ1-5,NA,few,TRBV28,TGTGCCAGCAAGCAGACCAATCAGCCCCAGCATTTT,CASKQTNQPQHF
15,TRBJ2-7,TRBD1,NA,TRBV28,TGTGCCAGCAGTTCCGGGGACAGGGTGTTTTACGAGCAGTACTTC,CASSSGDRVFYEQYF
18,TRBJ2-7,TRBD1,NA,TRBV23-1,TGCGCCAGCAGTCAACCACGAATTGGACAGGGCGCTTCCTACGAGCAGTACTTC,CASSQPRIGQGASYEQYF
13,TRBJ2-5,TRBD2,NA,TRBV5-1,TGCGCCAGCAGCGCCGGACTAGACAAGACCCAGTACTTC,CASSAGLDKTQYF
16,TRBJ2-6,NA,NA,TRBV10-3,TGTGCCATCAGTGAGTCGAGAGGCTCTGGGGCCAACGTCCTGACTTTC,CAISESRGSGANVLTF
15,TRBJ1-2,NA,NA,TRBV6-6,TGTGCCAGCAGTTCCCAGGGTGGCGGCGTCTATGGCTACACCTTC,CASSSQGGGVYGYTF
14,TRBJ2-7,NA,NA,TRBV4-2,TGTGCCAGCAGCCAAGATCCCTCCTCCTACGAGCAGTACTTC,CASSQDPSSYEQYF
17,TRBJ1-2,TRBD1,few,TRBV9,TGTGCCAGCAGCGTAGGATGGGGACAGGATACTACTATGGGGTACACCTTC,CASSVGWGQDTTMGYTF
17,TRBJ1-6,NA,few,TRBV11-2,TGTGCCAGCAGCCCTAGTCCTACCCCCAGACCGGATTCACCCCTCCACTTT,CASSPSPTPRPDSPLHF
15,TRBJ2-7,NA,many,TRBV10-3,TGTGCCATCAGTGAGTCGGTAGCCGCTTCCTACGAGCAGTACTTC,CAISESVAASYEQYF
13,TRBJ1-5,NA,once,TRBV19,TGTGCCAGTGGCCAGGACAGCTTAACGGGGCAGCATTTT,CASGQDSLTGQHF
15,TRBJ1-5,TRBD1,NA,TRBV19,TGTGCCAGCCAACCGGGACAGAAGAACAATCAGCCCCAGCATTTT,CASQPGQKNNQPQHF
15,TRBJ1-5,NA,NA,TRBV23-1,TGCGCCAGCATATTCAGGGAGGGAAGCAATCAGCCCCAGCATTTT,CASIFREGSNQPQHF
15,TRBJ1-3,NA,once,TRBV28,TGTGCCAGCGTTAGAGTCGGCTTCTCTGGAAACACCATATATTTT,CASVRVGFSGNTIYF
13,TRBJ1-2,NA,NA,TRBV27,TGTGCCAGCAGTTTAACCGGAACCTATGGCTACACCTTC,CASSLTGTYGYTF
15,TRBJ2-5,TRBD2,NA,TRBV6-6,TGTGCCAGCAGTTTACTAGCGGGGGGGCAGAAGACCCAGTACTTC,CASSLLAGGQKTQYF
12,TRBJ2-5,NA,NA,TRBV29-1,TGCAGCGTTCTTCAGAGCCAAGAGACCCAGTACTTC,CSVLQSQETQYF
14,TRBJ1-3,NA,NA,TRBV9,TGTGCCAGCAGCGTAGCAGACTCTGGAAACACCATATATTTT,CASSVADSGNTIYF
15,TRBJ1-1,TRBD1,NA,TRBV19,TGTGCCAGTACCCCTCGGGACAGGGAGAACACTGAAGCTTTCTTT,CASTPRDRENTEAFF
13,TRBJ1-2,NA,NA,TRBV28,TGTGCCAGCAGTTTAAGAGCTTCCGATGGCTACACCTTC,CASSLRASDGYTF
13,TRBJ1-2,TRBD1,NA,TRBV18,TGTGCCAGCTCACCGGACAGGTCGGATGGCTACACCTTC,CASSPDRSDGYTF
14,TRBJ2-2,NA,NA,TRBV7-8,TGTGCCAGCAGCTTGCGTGTAGGCACCGGGGAGCTGTTTTTT,CASSLRVGTGELFF
13,TRBJ2-1,NA,NA,TRBV19,TGTGCCAGTAGTCCTCCAGAGTCCCTAGTGCGGTTCTTC,CASSPPESLVRFF
14,TRBJ2-3,NA,NA,TRBV18,TGTGCCAGCTCACCACCGTTGGCCACAGATACGCAGTATTTT,CASSPPLATDTQYF
14,TRBJ1-1,TRBD1,NA,TRBV7-9,TGTGCCAGCAGCCGGACAGGCATGAACACTGAAGCTTTCTTT,CASSRTGMNTEAFF
13,TRBJ1-2,NA,NA,TRBV6-6,TGTGCCAGCAGGTTGGACGGTGGCGGGGGCTACACCTTC,CASRLDGGGGYTF
15,TRBJ1-5,NA,NA,TRBV7-2,TGTGCCAGCAGCTTAGGGCCAGGGAGCAATCAGCCCCAGCATTTT,CASSLGPGSNQPQHF
15,TRBJ1-1,TRBD1,NA,TRBV2,TGTGCCAGCATCAGTCAAGGGGGCAAGGGCACTGAAGCTTTCTTT,CASISQGGKGTEAFF
15,TRBJ2-7,NA,NA,TRBV11-2,TGTGCCAGCAGCTTAGCATGGGACCCGCAATACGAGCAGTACTTC,CASSLAWDPQYEQYF
13,TRBJ1-1,NA,NA,TRBV28,TGTGCCAGCAGTCCTGTCAAGAACACTGAAGCTTTCTTT,CASSPVKNTEAFF
15,TRBJ2-2,NA,once,TRBV5-1,TGCGCCAGCAGCCCCGGGACTTCGAACACCGGGGAGCTGTTTTTT,CASSPGTSNTGELFF
13,TRBJ2-2,NA,few,TRBV7-7,TGTGCTAGCACACCCTCGGCCGGCGGGGAGCTGTTTTTT,CASTPSAGGELFF
15,TRBJ1-2,NA,NA,TRBV5-1,TGCGCCAGCAGCGGGGGACGGGCGCAATCTGTTGGCTACACCTTC,CASSGGRAQSVGYTF
16,TRBJ2-1,TRBD2,NA,TRBV2,TGTGCCAGCAGTGCCGGGACTAGCGGGTACTACAATGAGCAGTTCTTC,CASSAGTSGYYNEQFF
15,TRBJ2-1,NA,NA,TRBV18,TGTGCCAGCCCAGACCAGGTGGCCTCCTACAATGAGCAGTTCTTC,CASPDQVASYNEQFF
14,TRBJ1-5,TRBD1,few,TRBV6-5,TGTGCCAGCAGGGGACAGGGGAGCAATCAGCCCCAGCATTTT,CASRGQGSNQPQHF
19,TRBJ2-7,NA,NA,TRBV13,TGTGCCAGCAGCCCCATTGCGACTGCCTTGGACCGCTCTTTAGCGGAGCAGTACTTC,CASSPIATALDRSLAEQYF
15,TRBJ1-6,NA,NA,TRBV11-2,TGTGCCAGCAGCTTCAACGCCGGGCGGAATTCACCCCTCCACTTT,CASSFNAGRNSPLHF
13,TRBJ1-6,NA,few,TRBV30,TGTGCCTGGAGTGCAGACAGGAATTCACCCCTCCACTTT,CAWSADRNSPLHF
15,TRBJ1-4,NA,NA,TRBV5-4,TGTGCCAGCAGCTTGGAGGCAGGAACTAATGAAAAACTGTTTTTT,CASSLEAGTNEKLFF
13,TRBJ2-1,NA,NA,TRBV11-3,TGTGCCAGCAGCTTAGACAGCTACAATGAGCAGTTCTTC,CASSLDSYNEQFF
14,TRBJ1-1,TRBD1,NA,TRBV2,TGTGCCAGCAGCCTACAGGGGCGGGGGACTGAAGCTTTCTTT,CASSLQGRGTEAFF
14,TRBJ1-2,TRBD1,NA,TRBV9,TGTGCCAGCAGCGTAGGAAGGACAGGGGGAGGCTACACCTTC,CASSVGRTGGGYTF
15,TRBJ1-2,NA,NA,TRBV5-1,TGCGCCAGCAGCTTGGATAACAGCCCGTCGCATGGCTACACCTTC,CASSLDNSPSHGYTF
14,TRBJ2-7,NA,NA,TRBV2,TGTGCCAGCAGTTTACCGGGAGCCTCTTTCGAGCAGTACTTC,CASSLPGASFEQYF
14,TRBJ1-2,NA,NA,TRBV2,TGTGCCAGCAGTGAGCCAGGGAGAAACTATGGCTACACCTTC,CASSEPGRNYGYTF
15,TRBJ2-7,TRBD1,once,TRBV5-1,TGCGCCAGCAGCTTAACCGGGACAGGGAATCACGAGCAGTACTTC,CASSLTGTGNHEQYF
14,TRBJ2-4,TRBD1,NA,TRBV28,TGTGCCAGCAGTTTGTCCGGGACAGGGAACATTCAGTACTTC,CASSLSGTGNIQYF
15,TRBJ1-2,NA,NA,TRBV5-1,TGCGCCAGCAGCTCCCAATCAGGGCAGGGAGGTGGCTACACCTTC,CASSSQSGQGGGYTF
15,TRBJ1-4,TRBD1,NA,TRBV6-8,TGTGCCAGCAGTTACGACAGGGGGAATAGGGAAAAACTGTTTTTT,CASSYDRGNREKLFF
12,TRBJ2-5,TRBD1,NA,TRBV29-1,TGCAGCGTTGTTCAGGGGGCAGAGACCCAGTACTTC,CSVVQGAETQYF
16,TRBJ2-7,NA,NA,TRBV11-2,TGTGCCAGCAGCTCTAGGGGGGACCGCCAAAGGGACGAGCAGTACTTC,CASSSRGDRQRDEQYF
12,TRBJ2-1,NA,NA,TRBV10-3,TGTGCCATCAGTGAGGAGGGTAATGAGCAGTTCTTC,CAISEEGNEQFF
16,TRBJ1-3,TRBD1,NA,TRBV5-6,TGTGCCAGCACCCTAGGACAGGGGCTCTCTGGAAACACCATATATTTT,CASTLGQGLSGNTIYF
15,TRBJ2-7,TRBD2,NA,TRBV19,TGTGCCAGTAGCAAAACTAGCGGGGCAGCCTACGAGCAGTACTTC,CASSKTSGAAYEQYF
13,TRBJ2-5,NA,NA,TRBV5-3,TGTGCCAGAATTAAAGAGGGGCAAGAGACCCAGTACTTC,CARIKEGQETQYF